This entry features one T cell receptor (beta chain) sequence. The record originates from a study of blood T cell repertoires in COVID-19. Those enrolled in Seattle joined during active infection and were followed longitudinally afterward. The CDR3 is 14 residues long. V gave up 5 bases and J gave up 2 bases, with 12 bases separating them. Germline CDR1 MNHEY, CDR2 SVGAGI. Source study methods: Nucleated cell number was recorded as an estimate derived from reference gene primer amplification. TCRdb's copy holds only in-frame clones and misses some; the assay was immunoSEQ multiplex PCR. The V and J calls and the clone size are those of that table, but D and trimming were determined from the DNA. The sample has some 200,000 clones, around four fifths seen once; the top ten hold approximately 0.97%.

The origin of this receptor is a man aged 55 to 70 with COVID-19, enrolled during active disease. The chain carries TRBV6-5 and TRBJ2-5; the D gene is possibly TRBD2 (6 bases). Sequencing was performed on peripheral blood. Here the CDR3 DNA reads TGTGCCAGCAGTAACCGGGACTTACAAGAGACCCAGTACTTC. This gives the protein CASSNRDLQETQYF.